The text below deals with one T cell receptor (beta chain). Its antigen is as yet unknown. Via MiXCR, TCRdb re-called the 5' RACE reads, giving one row per CDR3 protein. Among about 890,000 distinct CDR3 sequences listed, 9% to 15% were seen once. This sample was included in a study of identical twins. Broader study findings: Sharing of beta out-of-frame sequences by twins showed a weaker excess.

The CDR3 length is 13 residues. CDR1 is MNHEY and CDR2 is SVGAGI in the germline V gene. The V gene lost 3 bases and the J gene lost 4 bases, with 9 bases spanning the gap. The sample was also reused in another study, on yellow fever vaccine responses in identical twins.

This TCR was sampled from a woman younger than 35 in good health. The chain recombines TRBV6-5 with TRBJ1-2; D gene ambiguous. The sequenced sample was PBMCs. The CDR3 DNA follows: TGTGCCAGCAGTTATGGCAGCGCCTATGGCTACACCTTC. Its protein is CASSYGSAYGYTF.